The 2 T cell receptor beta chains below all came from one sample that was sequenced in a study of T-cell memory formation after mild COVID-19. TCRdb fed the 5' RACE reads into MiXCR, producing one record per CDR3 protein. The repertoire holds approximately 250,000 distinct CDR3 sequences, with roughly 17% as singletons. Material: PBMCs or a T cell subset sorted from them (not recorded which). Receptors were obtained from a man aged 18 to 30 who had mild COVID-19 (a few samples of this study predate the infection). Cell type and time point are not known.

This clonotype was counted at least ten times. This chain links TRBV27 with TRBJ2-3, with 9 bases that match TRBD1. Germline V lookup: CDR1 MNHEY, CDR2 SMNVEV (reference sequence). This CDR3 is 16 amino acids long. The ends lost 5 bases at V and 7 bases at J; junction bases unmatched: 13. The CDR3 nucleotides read TGTGCCAGCAGTAAAGCGGGACAGGGACGTCAATATACGCAGTATTTT. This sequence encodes CASSKAGQGRQYTQYF.

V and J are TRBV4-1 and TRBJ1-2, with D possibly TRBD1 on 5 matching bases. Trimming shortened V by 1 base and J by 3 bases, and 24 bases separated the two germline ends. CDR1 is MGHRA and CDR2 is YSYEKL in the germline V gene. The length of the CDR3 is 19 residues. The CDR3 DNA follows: TGCGCCAGCAGCCAAGGACCCCGCCGTCGACGGCCGGGGGACTATGGCTACACCTTC. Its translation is CASSQGPRRRRPGDYGYTF.